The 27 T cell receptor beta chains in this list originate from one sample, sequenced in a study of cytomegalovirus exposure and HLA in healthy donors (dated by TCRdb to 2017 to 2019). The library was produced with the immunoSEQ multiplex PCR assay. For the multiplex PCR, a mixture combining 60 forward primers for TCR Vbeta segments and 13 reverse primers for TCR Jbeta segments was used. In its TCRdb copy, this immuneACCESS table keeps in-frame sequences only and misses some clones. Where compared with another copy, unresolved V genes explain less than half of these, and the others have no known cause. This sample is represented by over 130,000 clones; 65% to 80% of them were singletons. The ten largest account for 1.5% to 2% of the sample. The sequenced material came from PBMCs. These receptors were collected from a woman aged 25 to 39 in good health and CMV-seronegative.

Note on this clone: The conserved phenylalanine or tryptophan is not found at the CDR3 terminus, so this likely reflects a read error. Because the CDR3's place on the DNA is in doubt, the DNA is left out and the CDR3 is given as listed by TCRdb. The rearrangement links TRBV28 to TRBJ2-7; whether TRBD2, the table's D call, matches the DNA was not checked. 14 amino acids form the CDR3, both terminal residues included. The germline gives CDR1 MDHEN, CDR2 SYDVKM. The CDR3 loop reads CASSSRPDSGGDFI.

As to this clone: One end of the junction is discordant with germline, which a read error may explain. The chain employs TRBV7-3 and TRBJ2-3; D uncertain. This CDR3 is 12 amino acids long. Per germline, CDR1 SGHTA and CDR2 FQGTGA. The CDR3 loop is CASSPDTDAQYF. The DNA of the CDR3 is TGTGCCAGCAGCCCTGACACAGATGCGCAGTATTTT.

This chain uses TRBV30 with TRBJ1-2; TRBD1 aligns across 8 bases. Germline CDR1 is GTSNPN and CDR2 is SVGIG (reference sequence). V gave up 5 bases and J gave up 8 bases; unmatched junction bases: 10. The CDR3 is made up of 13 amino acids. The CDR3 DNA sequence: TGTGCCTGGGGGACAGGCTATAATAGAGGCTACACCTTC. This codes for CAWGTGYNRGYTF.

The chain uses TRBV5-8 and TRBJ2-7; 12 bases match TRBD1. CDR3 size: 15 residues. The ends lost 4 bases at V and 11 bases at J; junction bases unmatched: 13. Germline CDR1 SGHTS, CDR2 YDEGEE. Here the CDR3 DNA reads TGTGCCAGCAGCCTCACCGGGACAGGGGGCCGAAGGAAGTACTTC. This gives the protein CASSLTGTGGRRKYF.

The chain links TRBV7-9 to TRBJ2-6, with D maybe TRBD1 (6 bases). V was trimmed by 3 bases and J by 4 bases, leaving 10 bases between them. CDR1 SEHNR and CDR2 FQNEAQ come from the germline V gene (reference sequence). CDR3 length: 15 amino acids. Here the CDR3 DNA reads TGTGCCAGCAGCTTGGACAGTCCAGGGGCCAACGTCCTGACTTTC. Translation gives CASSLDSPGANVLTF.

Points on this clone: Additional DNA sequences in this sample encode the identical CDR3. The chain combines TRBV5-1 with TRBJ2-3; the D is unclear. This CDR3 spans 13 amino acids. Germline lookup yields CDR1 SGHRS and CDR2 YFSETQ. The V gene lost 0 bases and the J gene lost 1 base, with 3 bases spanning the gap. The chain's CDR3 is CASSLVGTDTQYF. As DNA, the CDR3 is TGCGCCAGCAGCTTGGTAGGCACAGATACGCAGTATTTT.

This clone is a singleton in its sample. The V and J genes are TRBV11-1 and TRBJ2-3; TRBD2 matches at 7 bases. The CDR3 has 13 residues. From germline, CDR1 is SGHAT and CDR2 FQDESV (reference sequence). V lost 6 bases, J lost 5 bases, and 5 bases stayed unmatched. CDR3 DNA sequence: TGTGCCAGCAGGGCGTCGGGGGGAGATACGCAGTATTTT. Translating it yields CASRASGGDTQYF.

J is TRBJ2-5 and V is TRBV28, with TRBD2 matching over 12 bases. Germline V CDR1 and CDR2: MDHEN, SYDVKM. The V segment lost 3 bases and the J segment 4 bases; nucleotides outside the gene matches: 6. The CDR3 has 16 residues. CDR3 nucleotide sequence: TGTGCCAGCAGTTTCGCTAGCGGGGGGGCTGGAGAGACCCAGTACTTC. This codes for CASSFASGGAGETQYF.

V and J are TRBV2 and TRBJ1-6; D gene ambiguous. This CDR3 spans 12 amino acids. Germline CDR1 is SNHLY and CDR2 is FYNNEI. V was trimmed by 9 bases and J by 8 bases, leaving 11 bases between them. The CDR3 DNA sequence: TGTGCCAGACGGGAATGGGATTCACCCCTCCACTTT. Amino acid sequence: CARREWDSPLHF.

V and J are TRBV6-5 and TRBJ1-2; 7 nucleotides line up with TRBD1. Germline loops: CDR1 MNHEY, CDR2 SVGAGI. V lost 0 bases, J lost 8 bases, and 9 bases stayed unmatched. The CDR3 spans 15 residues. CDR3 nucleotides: TGTGCCAGCAGTTACTCTTTCGGCCAGGGGGTGGGCTACACCTTC. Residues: CASSYSFGQGVGYTF.

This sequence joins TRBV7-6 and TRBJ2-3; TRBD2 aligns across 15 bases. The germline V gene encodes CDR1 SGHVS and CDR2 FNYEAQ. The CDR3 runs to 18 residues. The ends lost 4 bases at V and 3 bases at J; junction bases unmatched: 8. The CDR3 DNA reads TGTGCCAGCAGCTCTAGGACTAGCGGGGGGGCCGGGACAGATACGCAGTATTTT. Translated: CASSSRTSGGAGTDTQYF.

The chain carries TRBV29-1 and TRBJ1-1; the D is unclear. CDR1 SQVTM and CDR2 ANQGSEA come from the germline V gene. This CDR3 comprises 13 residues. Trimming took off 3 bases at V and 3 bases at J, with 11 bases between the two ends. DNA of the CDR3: TGCAGCGTTGAGCGGGTGGCGGACACTGAAGCTTTCTTT. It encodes CSVERVADTEAFF. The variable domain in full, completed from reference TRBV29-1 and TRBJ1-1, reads SAVISQKPSRDICQRGTSLTIQCQVDSQVTMMFWYRQQPGQSLTLIATANQGSEATYESGFVIDKFPISRPNLTFSTLTVSNMSPEDSSIYLCSVERVADTEAFFGQGTRLTVV.

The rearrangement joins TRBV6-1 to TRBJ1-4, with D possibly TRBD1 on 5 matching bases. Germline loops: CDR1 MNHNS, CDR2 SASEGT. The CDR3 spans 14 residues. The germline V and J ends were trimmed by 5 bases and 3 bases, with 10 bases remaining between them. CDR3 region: CASSLRQSNEKLFF. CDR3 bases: TGTGCCAGCAGTTTAAGACAGTCTAATGAAAAACTGTTTTTT.

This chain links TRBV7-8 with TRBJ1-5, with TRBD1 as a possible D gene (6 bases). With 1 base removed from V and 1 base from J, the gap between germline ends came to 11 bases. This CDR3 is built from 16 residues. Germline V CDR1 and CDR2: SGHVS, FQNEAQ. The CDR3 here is CASSLVAGESNQPQHF. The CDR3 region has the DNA TGTGCCAGCAGCTTAGTGGCAGGGGAGAGCAATCAGCCCCAGCATTTT. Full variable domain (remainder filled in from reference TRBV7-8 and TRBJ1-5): GAGVSQSPRYKVAKRGQDVALRCDPISGHVSLFWYQQALGQGPEFLTYFQNEAQLDKSGLPSDRFFAERPEGSVSTLKIQRTQQEDSAVYLCASSLVAGESNQPQHFGDGTRLSIL.

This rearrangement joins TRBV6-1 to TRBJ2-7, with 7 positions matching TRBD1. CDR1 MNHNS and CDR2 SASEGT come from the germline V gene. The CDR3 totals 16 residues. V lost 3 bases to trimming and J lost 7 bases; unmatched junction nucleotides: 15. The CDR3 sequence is CASSDPGQGVYVEQYF. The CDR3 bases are TGTGCCAGCAGTGACCCCGGGCAGGGGGTTTATGTGGAGCAGTACTTC.

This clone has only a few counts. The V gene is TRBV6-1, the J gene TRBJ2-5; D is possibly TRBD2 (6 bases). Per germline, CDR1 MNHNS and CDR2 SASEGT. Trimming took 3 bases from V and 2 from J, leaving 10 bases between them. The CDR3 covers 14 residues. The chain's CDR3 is CASSDNGRQETQYF. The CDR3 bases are TGTGCCAGCAGTGATAACGGGAGACAAGAGACCCAGTACTTC.

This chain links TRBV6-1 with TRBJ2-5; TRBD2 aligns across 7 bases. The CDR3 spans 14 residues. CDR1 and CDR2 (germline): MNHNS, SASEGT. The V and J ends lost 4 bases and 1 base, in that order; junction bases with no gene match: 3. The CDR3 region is CASSGGLSQETQYF. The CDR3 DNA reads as TGTGCCAGCAGTGGGGGACTATCCCAAGAGACCCAGTACTTC.

This chain's CDR3 is CASSLGGRSYEQYF. CDR3 nucleotide sequence: TGCGCCAGCAGCCTTGGGGGCAGGTCCTACGAGCAGTACTTC. The chain has TRBV5-1 and TRBJ2-7, with D tentatively TRBD1 (6 bases). The V gene's germline CDR1 is SGHRS and CDR2 YFSETQ. The CDR3 extends over 14 amino acids. Trimming removed 4 bases at V and 1 base at J, with 12 bases between.

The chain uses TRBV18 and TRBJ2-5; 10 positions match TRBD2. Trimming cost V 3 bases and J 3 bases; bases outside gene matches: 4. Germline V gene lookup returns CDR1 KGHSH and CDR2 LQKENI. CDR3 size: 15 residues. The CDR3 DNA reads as TGTGCCAGCTCACCGCTCCTAGCGGGAGAAGAGACCCAGTACTTC. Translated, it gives CASSPLLAGEETQYF.

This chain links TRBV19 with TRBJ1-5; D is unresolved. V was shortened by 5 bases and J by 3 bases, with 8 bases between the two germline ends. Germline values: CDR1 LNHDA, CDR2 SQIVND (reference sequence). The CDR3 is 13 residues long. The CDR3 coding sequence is TGTGCCAGTAGTGGCACAGTCAATCAGCCCCAGCATTTT. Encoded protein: CASSGTVNQPQHF.

CDR3 DNA sequence: TGTGCCAGCTCACCTTCCCGGGACTCCTACGAGCAGTACTTC. It yields the protein CASSPSRDSYEQYF. The chain recombines TRBV18 with TRBJ2-7; a possible D gene is TRBD2 (5 bases). Germline loops: CDR1 KGHSH, CDR2 LQKENI. The CDR3 length is 14 residues. V was pared by 3 bases and J by 0 bases, with 9 bases between.

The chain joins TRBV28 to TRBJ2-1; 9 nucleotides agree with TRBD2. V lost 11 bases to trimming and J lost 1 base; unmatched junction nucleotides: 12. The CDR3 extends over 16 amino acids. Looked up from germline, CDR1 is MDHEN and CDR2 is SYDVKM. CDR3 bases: TGTGCCGGTGGTAGCGGGAGACCTGGGTCCTACAATGAGCAGTTCTTC. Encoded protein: CAGGSGRPGSYNEQFF.

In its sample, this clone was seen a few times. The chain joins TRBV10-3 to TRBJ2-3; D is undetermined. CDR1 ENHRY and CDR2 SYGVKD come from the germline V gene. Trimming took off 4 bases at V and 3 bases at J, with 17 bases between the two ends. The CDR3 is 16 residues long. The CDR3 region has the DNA TGTGCCATCAGTGGGTCCCTAGATTCCTTAACAGATACGCAGTATTTT. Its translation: CAISGSLDSLTDTQYF.

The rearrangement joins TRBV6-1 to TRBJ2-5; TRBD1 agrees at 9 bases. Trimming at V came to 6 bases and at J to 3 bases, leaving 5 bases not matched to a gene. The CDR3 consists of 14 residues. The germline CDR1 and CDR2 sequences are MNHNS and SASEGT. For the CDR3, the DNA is TGTGCCAGCAGCCCGACAGGGGGGGAAGAGACCCAGTACTTC. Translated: CASSPTGGEETQYF.

This CDR3 is CASSLGTGAYEQYF. CDR3 nucleotides: TGTGCCAGCAGTTTAGGGACAGGAGCTTACGAGCAGTACTTC. The chain joins TRBV6-1 to TRBJ2-7; TRBD1 aligns across 8 bases. This CDR3 is built from 14 residues. Germline trimming cut 5 bases from V and 4 bases from J; bases unmatched to any gene: 7. Germline V CDR1 and CDR2: MNHNS, SASEGT.

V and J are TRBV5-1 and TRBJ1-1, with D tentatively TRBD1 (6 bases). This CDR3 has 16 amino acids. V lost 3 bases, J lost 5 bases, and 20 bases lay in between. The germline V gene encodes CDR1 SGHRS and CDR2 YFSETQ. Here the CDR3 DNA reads TGCGCCAGCAGCTCTCAAGGCTGGGGGCGTGTAACTGAAGCTTTCTTT. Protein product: CASSSQGWGRVTEAFF.

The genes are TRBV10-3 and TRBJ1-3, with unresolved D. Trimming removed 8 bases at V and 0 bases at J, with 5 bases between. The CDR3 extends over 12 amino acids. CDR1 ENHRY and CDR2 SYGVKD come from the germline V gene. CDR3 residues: CAISRSGNTIYF. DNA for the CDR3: TGTGCCATCTCCCGCTCTGGAAACACCATATATTTT.